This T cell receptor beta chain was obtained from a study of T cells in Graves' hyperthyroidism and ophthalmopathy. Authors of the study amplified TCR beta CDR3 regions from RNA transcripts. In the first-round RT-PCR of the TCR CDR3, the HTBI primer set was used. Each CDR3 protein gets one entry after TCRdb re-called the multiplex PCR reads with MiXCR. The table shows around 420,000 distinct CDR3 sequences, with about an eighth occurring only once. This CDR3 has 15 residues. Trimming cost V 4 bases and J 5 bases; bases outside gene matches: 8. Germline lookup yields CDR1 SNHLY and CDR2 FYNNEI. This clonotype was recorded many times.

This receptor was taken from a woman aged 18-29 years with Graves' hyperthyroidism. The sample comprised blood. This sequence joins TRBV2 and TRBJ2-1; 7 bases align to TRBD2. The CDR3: CASSAGGSYDNEQFF. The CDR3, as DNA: TGTGCCAGCAGTGCGGGCGGGAGCTACGACAATGAGCAGTTCTTC.